This T cell receptor (beta chain) was sequenced for a study of T cell repertoires in cytomegalovirus infection. The CDR3 spans 16 residues. Trimming cost V 3 bases and J 14 bases, with 23 bases left between them. CDR1 is MGHRA and CDR2 is YSYEKL in the germline V gene. The count of this clonotype is one. Antigen unknown. TCRdb used MiXCR to reprocess the reads, holding one entry per CDR3 protein. The table shows over 95,000 distinct CDR3 sequences, with under 35% occurring only once. The sequence was obtained from a human donor in good health (CMV status not recorded). Some clones in this sample may be carry-over from other donors' samples. The sequences come from CD8+ T cells from cultured PBMCs, collected from culture after CMV antigen stimulation. The chain has TRBV4-1 and TRBJ1-6; D might be TRBD1 (5 bases). Here the CDR3 DNA reads TGCGCCAGCAGCCAGCGCCCGGGACCGGGCCCTTGGGCCCTCCACTTT. Translating gives CASSQRPGPGPWALHF.